The clone carrying this TCR beta chain was seen more than once but under ten times. Antigen specificity is unknown. An end of the junction does not agree with germline; a read error may underlie this. The data belong to a study of T-cell memory formation after mild COVID-19. Constant-segment primers and 5'RACE yielded cDNA libraries for TCR alpha and TCR beta, each carrying sample barcodes and UMIs. TCRdb recomputed calls from the 5' RACE reads with MiXCR, one row per CDR3 protein. Of some 190,000 distinct CDR3 sequences listed, about 16% are singletons. The CDR3 spans 13 residues. Findings and limits, study-wide: CD4/CD8 balance held among clones contracting day 15 to 85, and later expanders leaned CD4+. Chiefly within CM and EM were the contracting CD4+ clones; CD8+ ones were within EMRA.

V gene TRBV12-3 or TRBV12-4 combines with J gene TRBJ2-2; D may be TRBD2 (5 bases). The TCR comes from an adult woman who had mild COVID-19 (a few samples of this study predate the infection). Cell type and time point are not known. Sequencing input: PBMCs or a T cell subset sorted from them (not recorded which). The CDR3 protein is CASRLDGAGELFF. CDR3 in DNA: TGTGCCAGCAGATTAGACGGGGCCGGGGAGCTGTTTTTT.